Presented here are 7 T cell receptor beta chains from one specimen sequenced in a study of blood T cell repertoires in COVID-19. The assay was immunoSEQ multiplex PCR, and TCRdb's table has in-frame clones only and misses some. In the table there are around 130,000 clones, 70% to 85% of which are singletons. Sample: peripheral blood. All receptors derive from a woman aged 60-70 years with acute or convalescent COVID-19.

This clone occurred once. The chain employs TRBV5-4 and TRBJ1-6, with a weak D call TRBD1 (5 bases). The germline V and J ends were trimmed by 2 bases and 8 bases, with 14 bases remaining between them. The CDR3 spans 15 residues. The germline CDR1 and CDR2 sequences are SGHNT and YYREEE (reference sequence). The CDR3 DNA reads TGTGCCAGCAGCTTAATTTCGACAGCAGATTCACCCCTCCACTTT. Translated: CASSLISTADSPLHF.

The chain carries TRBV24-1 and TRBJ2-3; the match to TRBD2 covers 13 bases. CDR3 length equals 16 residues. CDR1 and CDR2 (germline): KGHDR, SFDVKD. With 9 bases clipped from V and 3 bases from J, the junction kept 8 bases outside the gene matches. The CDR3: CATSLAGGLKTDTQYF. The CDR3 DNA follows: TGTGCCACCTCACTAGCGGGGGGGCTGAAGACAGATACGCAGTATTTT.

The chain is built from TRBV9 and TRBJ1-4; no reliable D call. The CDR3 has 13 residues. V gave up 3 bases and J gave up 11 bases, with 14 bases separating them. Germline V gives CDR1 SGDLS, CDR2 YYNGEE. CDR3: CASSERRDGKLFF. CDR3 in DNA: TGTGCCAGCAGCGAGCGGAGGGATGGGAAACTGTTTTTT.

CDR3 sequence reads: CASSPEGGDNSPLHF. The DNA for the CDR3 is TGTGCCAGCTCACCCGAAGGGGGGGACAATTCACCCCTCCACTTT. V and J are TRBV18 and TRBJ1-6; D might be TRBD1 (6 bases). V was clipped by 3 bases and J by 7 bases, with 13 bases between them. The CDR3 length is 15 residues. The germline gives CDR1 KGHSH, CDR2 LQKENI.

The rearrangement joins TRBV30 to TRBJ1-1; D remains ambiguous. Germline CDR1 is GTSNPN and CDR2 is SVGIG (reference sequence). This CDR3 has 14 amino acids. V lost 4 bases, J lost 3 bases, and 15 bases lay in between. In DNA, the CDR3 is TGTGCCTGGACGGGTCTCGGGGTAGACACTGAAGCTTTCTTT. Protein sequence: CAWTGLGVDTEAFF.

V usage is TRBV24-1 and J usage is TRBJ2-2; possibly TRBD1 for D (5 bases). CDR3 length: 15 amino acids. Trimming took off 9 bases at V and 0 bases at J, with 13 bases between the two ends. Germline CDR1 reads KGHDR; CDR2 reads SFDVKD. CDR3 loop: CATHDGATNTGELFF. The CDR3 DNA reads as TGTGCCACCCATGATGGGGCCACGAACACCGGGGAGCTGTTTTTT.

The chain carries TRBV27 and TRBJ1-4; TRBD1 matches at 11 bases. With V trimmed by 4 bases and J by 6 bases, 7 bases remained unmatched. Per the germline V gene, CDR1 is MNHEY and CDR2 is SMNVEV (reference sequence). The CDR3 consists of 16 residues. CDR3 sequence (DNA): TGTGCCAGCAGTTCGTGGACAGGGGGCGCTTATGAAAAACTGTTTTTT. Its translation: CASSSWTGGAYEKLFF.